This is a list of T cell receptor beta chains from one sample in a study of cytomegalovirus exposure and HLA in healthy donors. Data came from immunoSEQ multiplex PCR; TCRdb stores just in-frame clones and leaves some out. The sample lists 75,000 to 95,000 clones; approximately 70% were seen once. Sequencing was carried out using PBMCs. These receptors originate from a man between 45 and 60 years old in good health and CMV-seronegative. The CDR3 runs from the conserved cysteine through the conserved F or W. A D gene is named only where the DNA matches it firmly. Where a row states a size, it is once, few, many or the class of an expanded clone; other rows omit it.

J | V | size | D | DNA | CDR3
TRBJ2-5 | TRBV5-6 | NA | NA | TGTGCCAGCAGTTCAGGATTCTACGGGGAGCAGTACTTC | CASSSGFYGEQYF
TRBJ2-7 | TRBV7-9 | few | TRBD1 | TGTGCCAGCAGCCATCCCGGGGACAGGGGCTACGAGCAGTACTTC | CASSHPGDRGYEQYF
TRBJ2-5 | TRBV7-7 | NA | TRBD1 | TGTGCTAGCAGCCAGACAGGGGGAGAAGAGACCCAGTACTTC | CASSQTGGEETQYF
TRBJ2-1 | TRBV29-1 | few | NA | TGCAGTGGGTGGACTGGCAACAATGAGCAGTTCTTC | CSGWTGNNEQFF
TRBJ2-3 | TRBV4-3 | NA | NA | TGCGCCAGCAGCCAAGATTTCAGAACCACAGATACGCAGTATTTT | CASSQDFRTTDTQYF
TRBJ1-4 | TRBV5-1 | NA | NA | TGCGCCAGCAGCTACAGGGTTGTAGGGATCGCAACTAATGAAAAACTGTTTTTT | CASSYRVVGIATNEKLFF
TRBJ2-7 | TRBV27 | once | NA | TGTGCCAGCAGTTTACGACAAGACTCCTACGAGCAGTACTTC | CASSLRQDSYEQYF
TRBJ1-5 | TRBV14 | NA | NA | TGTGCCAGCAGCCCAGGGAATAATCAGCCCCAGCATTTT | CASSPGNNQPQHF
TRBJ1-5 | TRBV7-8 | NA | TRBD1 | TGTGCCAGCAGCTTAACAGGGGGCCTACCCCAGCATTTT | CASSLTGGLPQHF
TRBJ1-1 | TRBV9 | NA | TRBD1 | TGTGCCAGCAGCGCAGGGGGCGGGGGTTTGAACACTGAAGCTTTCTTT | CASSAGGGGLNTEAFF
TRBJ2-1 | TRBV7-9 | NA | TRBD2 | TGTGCCAGCAGCTTAGCCCAGCGGGGGCAGCAGTTCTTC | CASSLAQRGQQFF
TRBJ1-5 | TRBV12-5 | NA | TRBD1 | TGTGCTAGTGGTTCCTATACCGGGACAGGGAATCAGCCCCAGCATTTT | CASGSYTGTGNQPQHF
TRBJ1-2 | TRBV18 | NA | NA | TGTGCCAGCTCACCCCGTGTAAGGGAGGGCTACACCTTC | CASSPRVREGYTF
TRBJ2-3 | TRBV29-1 | NA | TRBD1 | TGCAGCGTTGAAAGTGGATGGACAGGGGCCGATACGCAGTATTTT | CSVESGWTGADTQYF
TRBJ1-4 | TRBV6-1 | few | TRBD1 | TGTGCCAGCAGGGAGGGACAGCTTGACGAGCTGTTTTTT | CASREGQLDELFF
TRBJ2-1 | TRBV6-5 | once | NA | TGTGCCACCCGCGGGGACTGGATCTACAATGAGCAGTTCTTC | CATRGDWIYNEQFF
TRBJ1-3 | TRBV7-9 | NA | NA | TGTGCCAGCAGCCAATGGGGCCCCATATATTTT | CASSQWGPIYF
TRBJ2-7 | TRBV15 | NA | NA | TGTGCCACCAGCAGAGTGAGGGAATGGGGCGAGCAGTACTTC | CATSRVREWGEQYF
TRBJ2-5 | TRBV25-1 | once | TRBD2 | TGTGCCAGCAGTGATACTAGCGGGATAGAGACCCAGTACTTC | CASSDTSGIETQYF
TRBJ1-5 | TRBV11-2 | NA | TRBD1 | TGTGCCAGCAGGAAGGGGGCTGGCACGTTGGATCAGCCCCAGCATTTT | CASRKGAGTLDQPQHF
TRBJ2-1 | TRBV6-1 | NA | TRBD2 | TGTGCCAGCACTGATAGCGGGAGGGGCACCTACAATGAGCAGTTCTTC | CASTDSGRGTYNEQFF
TRBJ1-4 | TRBV5-6 | NA | NA | TGTGCCAGCAGCCCAGGGTTTGGAGAAAAACTGTTTTTT | CASSPGFGEKLFF
TRBJ2-3 | TRBV5-5 | few | TRBD1 | TGTGCCAGCAGCTACAGGGACAGGGTTTCGGTCACAGATACGCAGTATTTT | CASSYRDRVSVTDTQYF
TRBJ2-5 | TRBV7-3 | NA | NA | TGTGCCAGCAGCTTAGGGGGGACTGCACAAGAGACCCAGTACTTC | CASSLGGTAQETQYF
TRBJ2-7 | TRBV29-1 | few | NA | TGCAGCGTTGCCGGACAGAGCTACGAGCAGTACTTC | CSVAGQSYEQYF
TRBJ2-1 | TRBV7-3 | few | TRBD2 | TGTGCCAGCAGTCGGACTAGCGGAGACAATGAGCAGTTCTTC | CASSRTSGDNEQFF
TRBJ2-3 | TRBV5-1 | once | TRBD1 | TGCGCCAGCAGTTCGCCCGACAGGGGGCACACAGATACGCAGTATTTT | CASSSPDRGHTDTQYF
TRBJ2-7 | TRBV5-1 | NA | NA | TGCGCCAGCAGCTTGGTGGGAGGTGGCGAGCAGTACTTC | CASSLVGGGEQYF
TRBJ2-1 | TRBV12-2 | NA | NA | TGTGCAAGTCGCTTAGACTCCTCCTACAATGAGCAGTTCTTC | CASRLDSSYNEQFF
TRBJ2-1 | TRBV6-6 | NA | NA | TGTGCCAGCAGTTACTCCCGGGAGCAGTTCTTC | CASSYSREQFF
TRBJ2-7 | TRBV7-8 | few | NA | TGTGCCAGCAGCTTCGAGGGCGGGGCGGGCTCCTACGAGCAGTACTTC | CASSFEGGAGSYEQYF
TRBJ1-1 | TRBV6-1 | NA | NA | TGTGCCAGCAGTGAAGCTGGGGCGGGGTACACTGAAGCTTTCTTT | CASSEAGAGYTEAFF
TRBJ1-1 | TRBV7-9 | NA | NA | TGTGCCAGCAGCTTAGATGGACACTCTGAAGCTTTCTTT | CASSLDGHSEAFF